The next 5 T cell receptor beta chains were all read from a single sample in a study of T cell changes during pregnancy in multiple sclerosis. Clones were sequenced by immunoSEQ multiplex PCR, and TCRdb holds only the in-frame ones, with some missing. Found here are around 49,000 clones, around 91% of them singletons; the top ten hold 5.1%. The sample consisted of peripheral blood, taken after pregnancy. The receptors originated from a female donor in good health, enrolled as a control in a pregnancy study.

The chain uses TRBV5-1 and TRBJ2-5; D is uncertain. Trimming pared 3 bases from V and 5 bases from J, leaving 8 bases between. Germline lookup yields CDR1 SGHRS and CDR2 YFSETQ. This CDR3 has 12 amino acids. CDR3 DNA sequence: TGCGCCAGCAGCTCGACATTGGAGACCCAGTACTTC. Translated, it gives CASSSTLETQYF. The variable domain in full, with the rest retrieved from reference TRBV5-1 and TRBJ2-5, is KAGVTQTPRYLIKTRGQQVTLSCSPISGHRSVSWYQQTPGQGLQFLFEYFSETQRNKGNFPGRFSGRQFSNSRSEMNVSTLELGDSALYLCASSSTLETQYFGPGTRLLVL.

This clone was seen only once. CDR3: CASSLDSNQETQYF. CDR3 DNA: TGTGCCAGCAGCCTCGACAGCAACCAAGAGACCCAGTACTTC. The chain links TRBV5-6 to TRBJ2-5; tentatively, D is TRBD1 (5 bases). The CDR3 consists of 14 residues. Germline V lookup: CDR1 SGHDT, CDR2 YYEEEE. V was pared by 4 bases and J by 0 bases, with 10 bases between.

The DNA for the CDR3 is TGCGCCAGCAAGAACCGGGACAGCCTTAATTCACCCCTCCACTTT. It is translated as CASKNRDSLNSPLHF. This sequence joins TRBV5-1 and TRBJ1-6; 7 positions agree with TRBD1. The V gene's germline CDR1 is SGHRS and CDR2 YFSETQ. V lost 6 bases and J lost 6; bases outside the gene matches: 9. The CDR3 has 15 amino acids.

The CDR3 DNA reads TGTGCCAGCAGCACCCGGGGACTAGCGGCTAACAATGAGCAGTTCTTC. Amino acid sequence: CASSTRGLAANNEQFF. The chain has TRBV5-4 and TRBJ2-1; TRBD2 matches at 11 bases. Germline CDR1 reads SGHNT; CDR2 reads YYREEE (reference sequence). This CDR3 is built from 16 residues. The V and J ends lost 4 bases and 5 bases, in that order; junction bases with no gene match: 8.

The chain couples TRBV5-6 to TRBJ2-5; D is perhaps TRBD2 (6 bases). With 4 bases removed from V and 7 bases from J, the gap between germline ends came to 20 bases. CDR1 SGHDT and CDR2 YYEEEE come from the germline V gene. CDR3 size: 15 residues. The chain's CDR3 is CASSQGLERRGTQYF. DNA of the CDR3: TGTGCCAGCAGCCAGGGACTTGAGCGGAGAGGGACCCAGTACTTC.